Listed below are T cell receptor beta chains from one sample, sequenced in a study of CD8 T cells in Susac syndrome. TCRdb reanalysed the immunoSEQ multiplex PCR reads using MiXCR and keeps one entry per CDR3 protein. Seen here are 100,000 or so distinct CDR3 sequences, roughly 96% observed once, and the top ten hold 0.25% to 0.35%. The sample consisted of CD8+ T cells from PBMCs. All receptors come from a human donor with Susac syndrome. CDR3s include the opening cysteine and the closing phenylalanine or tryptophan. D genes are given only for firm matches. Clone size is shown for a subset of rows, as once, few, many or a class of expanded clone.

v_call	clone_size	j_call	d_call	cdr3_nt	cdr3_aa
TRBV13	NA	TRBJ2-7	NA	TGTGCCAGCAGCTCCTCACCCTACGAGCAGTACTTC	CASSSSPYEQYF
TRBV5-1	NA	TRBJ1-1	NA	TGCGCCAGCAGCTTGGAGTCTGGGAACACTGAAGCTTTCTTT	CASSLESGNTEAFF
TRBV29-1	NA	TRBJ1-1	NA	TGCAGCGTCTCGGGAGGGACTGAAGCTTTCTTT	CSVSGGTEAFF
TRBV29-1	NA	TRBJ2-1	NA	TGCAGCGCCCGATTTGACTGGGCCTACAATGAGCAGTTCTTC	CSARFDWAYNEQFF
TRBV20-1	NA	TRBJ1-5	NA	TGCAGTGCTAGAGATCGGGTAGGGGCCAGTCAGCCCCAGCATTTT	CSARDRVGASQPQHF
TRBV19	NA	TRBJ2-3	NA	TGTGCCAGTAGCCATCCCTGGAAGGACAGTAGCACAGATACGCAGTATTTT	CASSHPWKDSSTDTQYF
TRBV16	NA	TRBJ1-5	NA	TGTGCCAGCAGCCCGCAACCCGGGACAAGGGATCAGCCCCAGCATTTT	CASSPQPGTRDQPQHF
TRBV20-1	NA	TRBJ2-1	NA	TGCAGTGCATGGGGGAGGGGGGCGAGCTCCTACAATGAGCAGTTCTTC	CSAWGRGASSYNEQFF
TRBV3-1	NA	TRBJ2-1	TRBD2	TGTGCCAGCAGCCAAGACCGGAATAGCGGGGAGTCCTACAATGAGCAGTTCTTC	CASSQDRNSGESYNEQFF
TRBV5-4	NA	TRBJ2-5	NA	TGTGCCAGCAGCCCCACCGGAGCGGTGGGGGAGTACTTC	CASSPTGAVGEYF
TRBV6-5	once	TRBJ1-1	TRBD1	TGTGCCAGCAGCCAAGGACAGGGGAGGAGAACTGAAGCTTTCTTT	CASSQGQGRRTEAFF
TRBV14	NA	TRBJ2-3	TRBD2	TGTGCCAGCAGCCAAGTTAGCGGGAGTACGCAGTATTTT	CASSQVSGSTQYF
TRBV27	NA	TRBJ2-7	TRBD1	TGTGCCAGCAGTTTAGCGGGACAGGGGTACGAGCAGTACTTC	CASSLAGQGYEQYF
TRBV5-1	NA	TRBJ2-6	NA	TGCGCCAGCAGCCCAGACTACTCTGGGGCCAACGTCCTGACTTTC	CASSPDYSGANVLTF
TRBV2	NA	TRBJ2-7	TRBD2	TGTGCCAGCATGCCCCTGCGGCTAGCGGGGGATGAGGACTACGAGCAGTACTTC	CASMPLRLAGDEDYEQYF
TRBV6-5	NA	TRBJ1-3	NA	TGTGCCAGCAGTTACGGGCAGACCCTCTCTGGAAACACCATATATTTT	CASSYGQTLSGNTIYF
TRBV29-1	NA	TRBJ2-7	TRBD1	TGCAGCGTTGGGGCCGACAGGGGATTGGGCGAGCAGTACTTC	CSVGADRGLGEQYF
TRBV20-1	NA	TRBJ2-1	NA	TGCAGTGCTAGAGATATCGGCGGCAGCTCCTACAATGAGCAGTTCTTC	CSARDIGGSSYNEQFF
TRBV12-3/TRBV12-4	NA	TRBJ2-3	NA	TGTGCCAGCAGTTTGGGGGAATCAGATACGCAGTATTTT	CASSLGESDTQYF
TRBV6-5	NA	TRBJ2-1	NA	TGTGCCAGCAGTTACGGGGGAAGGCAGTTCTTC	CASSYGGRQFF
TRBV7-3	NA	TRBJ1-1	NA	TGTGCCAGCAGCTTACGGGGAGGGTACACTGAAGCTTTCTTT	CASSLRGGYTEAFF
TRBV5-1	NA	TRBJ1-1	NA	TGCGCCAGGGCCCCCTGGGGAAACACTGAAGCTTTCTTT	CARAPWGNTEAFF
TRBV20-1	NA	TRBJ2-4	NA	TGCAGTGCTAGGACCGGGACACCAAAAAACATTCAGTACTTC	CSARTGTPKNIQYF
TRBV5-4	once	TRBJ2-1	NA	TGTGCCAGCAGCTCCCGGGACAATGAGCAGTTCTTC	CASSSRDNEQFF
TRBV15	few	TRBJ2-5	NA	TGTGCCACCAGCAGGGACCAAGAGACCCAGTACTTC	CATSRDQETQYF
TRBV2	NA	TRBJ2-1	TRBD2	TGTGCCAGCAGTGAGACTAGCGGGGGGTGGAATGAGCAGTTCTTC	CASSETSGGWNEQFF
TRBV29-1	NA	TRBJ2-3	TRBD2	TGCAGCGTTGGGACTAGCGGGGGAACCACAGATACGCAGTATTTT	CSVGTSGGTTDTQYF
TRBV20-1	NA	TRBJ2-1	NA	TGCAGTGCTTTTACGGGTAATGAGCAGTTCTTC	CSAFTGNEQFF
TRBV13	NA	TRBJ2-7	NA	TGTGCCAGCAGCTTATTCCAGAGCTCCTACGAGCAGTACTTC	CASSLFQSSYEQYF